This passage covers 29 T cell receptor beta chains from one sample sequenced in a study of blood T cell repertoires in COVID-19. Profiled with immunoSEQ multiplex PCR; TCRdb holds only in-frame clones, not every one. The table shows 210,000 or so clones, with about 90% occurring only once. The sample taken for sequencing was peripheral blood. These receptors were taken from a man younger than 40 with acute or convalescent COVID-19.

The gene calls are TRBV18 and TRBJ2-7; possibly TRBD2 for D (7 bases). The CDR3 length is 12 residues. CDR1 is KGHSH, CDR2 LQKENI, per germline. V was pared by 6 bases and J by 5 bases, with 11 bases between. In DNA form, the CDR3 reads TGTGCCAGCTCCCCCGGGGGGCACGAGCAGTACTTC. Its protein is CASSPGGHEQYF.

This clone has a single count. The V gene is TRBV19, the J gene TRBJ1-5; D unclear. The CDR3 extends over 14 amino acids. In germline, CDR1 is LNHDA, CDR2 SQIVND (reference sequence). Trimming took 5 bases from V and 2 from J, leaving 10 bases between them. CDR3 loop: CASSSGGGNQPQHF. The CDR3 DNA follows: TGTGCCAGTAGTTCGGGCGGGGGCAATCAGCCCCAGCATTTT.

The rearrangement uses TRBV27 and TRBJ1-4; no clear D gene. The CDR3 loop spans 12 amino acids. Germline V gene sequence: CDR1 MNHEY, CDR2 SMNVEV (reference sequence). V was trimmed by 6 bases and J by 4 bases, leaving 6 bases between them. Written as DNA, the CDR3 is TGTGCCAGCAGACGACTTAATGAAAAACTGTTTTTT. Translation gives CASRRLNEKLFF.

The DNA for the CDR3 is TGTGCCAGCAGCTCCAGCGGGCTGGGGGATACGCAGTATTTT. Residues: CASSSSGLGDTQYF. This rearrangement joins TRBV11-1 to TRBJ2-3, with a possible D match to TRBD2 (6 bases). Germline lookup yields CDR1 SGHAT and CDR2 FQDESV (reference sequence). This CDR3 is 14 amino acids long. V was pared by 4 bases and J by 6 bases, with 14 bases between.

V and J are TRBV6-4 and TRBJ1-1, with D unclear. Trimming took 4 bases from V and 1 from J, leaving 7 bases between them. The CDR3 is 13 amino acids. Germline V lookup: CDR1 MRHNA, CDR2 SNTAGT. The CDR3 sequence: CASSVSGNTEAFF. The CDR3 coding sequence is TGTGCCAGCAGTGTTTCAGGGAACACTGAAGCTTTCTTT.

The count of this clone is one. The J gene is TRBJ1-5, the V gene TRBV15, with a tentative D call TRBD1 (6 bases). The V gene's germline CDR1 is LNHNV and CDR2 YYDKDF (reference sequence). Trimming left V 1 base short and J 5 bases short, with 9 bases between. The CDR3 contains 14 residues. CDR3 in amino acids: CATSRGAGDQPQHF. CDR3 sequence (DNA): TGTGCCACCAGCAGAGGGGCAGGGGATCAGCCCCAGCATTTT.

The chain carries TRBV6-6 and TRBJ1-3; TRBD1 agrees at 10 bases. The length of the CDR3 is 16 residues. J gave up 4 bases and V 5 bases, and 8 bases lay outside the gene matches. The germline V gene has CDR1 MNHNY and CDR2 SVGAGI (reference sequence). The CDR3 reads CASSAGTGATGNTIYF. The CDR3 bases are TGTGCCAGCAGTGCCGGGACAGGGGCGACGGGAAACACCATATATTTT.

This chain connects TRBV24-1 to TRBJ2-3; perhaps TRBD2 as D (6 bases). Germline loops: CDR1 KGHDR, CDR2 SFDVKD. The CDR3 has 15 amino acids. With 8 bases removed from V and 0 bases from J, the gap between germline ends came to 14 bases. CDR3 sequence reads: CATNAGRGSTDTQYF. The CDR3 nucleotides are TGTGCCACCAACGCGGGACGGGGAAGCACAGATACGCAGTATTTT.

In its sample, this clone was seen once. As DNA, the CDR3 is TGCGCCAGCAGTGCGGGAAGCTCCTACAATGAGCAGTTCTTC. It specifies CASSAGSSYNEQFF. The V call is TRBV10-2, the J call TRBJ2-1; D perhaps matches TRBD2 (5 bases). The CDR3 has 14 residues. The germline CDR1 and CDR2 sequences are WSHSY and SAAADI. V was cut by 4 bases and J by 0 bases, with 7 bases left in between.

The J gene is TRBJ2-7, the V gene TRBV3-1 (or the pseudogene TRBV3-2), with 15 bases lining up with TRBD2. Germline V gene lookup returns CDR1 LGHDT and CDR2 YNNKEL (reference sequence). With 4 bases clipped from V and 6 bases from J, the junction kept 7 bases outside the gene matches. The CDR3 covers 16 residues. DNA for the CDR3: TGTGCCAGCAGCCCCGGACTAGCGGGGGGGTCCGTCGAGCAGTACTTC. It translates to CASSPGLAGGSVEQYF.

This clone was found once. The chain carries TRBV4-2 and TRBJ2-5, with 11 bases identical to TRBD2. CDR3 size: 15 residues. Looked up from germline, CDR1 is LGHNA and CDR2 is YNFKEQ. With V trimmed by 3 bases and J by 5 bases, 5 bases remained unmatched. The CDR3 is CASSQISGRVETQYF. As DNA, the CDR3 is TGTGCCAGCAGCCAGATTAGCGGGAGGGTCGAGACCCAGTACTTC.

This clone came up once. This chain links TRBV7-6 with TRBJ1-6; D call uncertain. Trimming removed 5 bases from V and 10 bases from J, with 12 bases in between. Germline lookup yields CDR1 SGHVS and CDR2 FNYEAQ. CDR3 length: 13 residues. CDR3 loop: CASSRTGESPLHF. As DNA, the CDR3 is TGTGCCAGCAGCAGGACTGGGGAATCACCCCTCCACTTT.

The J gene is TRBJ2-3, the V gene TRBV28; TRBD2 agrees at 10 bases. With 10 bases clipped from V and 8 bases from J, the junction kept 12 bases outside the gene matches. The CDR3 is 14 residues long. Germline CDR1 MDHEN, CDR2 SYDVKM. In nucleotides, the CDR3 is TGTGCCATCCTCGGGGGTAGCGGGAGGCGTACGCAGTATTTT. Its protein product is CAILGGSGRRTQYF.

The chain combines TRBV3-1 (or the pseudogene TRBV3-2) with TRBJ1-3, with 9 bases aligning to TRBD1. Germline V gene sequence: CDR1 LGHDT, CDR2 YNNKEL (reference sequence). Losses at the gene ends were 3 bases for V and 4 bases for J; bases not matched to a gene: 4. The CDR3 length is 15 residues. The CDR3 here is CASSQGTGFGNTIYF. CDR3 sequence (DNA): TGTGCCAGCAGCCAGGGGACAGGGTTCGGAAACACCATATATTTT.

The J gene is TRBJ2-3, the V gene TRBV19, with 10 bases that match TRBD1. Per the germline V gene, CDR1 is LNHDA and CDR2 is SQIVND (reference sequence). Germline trimming cut 9 bases from V and 0 bases from J; bases unmatched to any gene: 18. CDR3 size: 19 residues. This chain's CDR3 is CASRTGTGVGHTSTDTQYF. The CDR3 nucleotides read TGTGCCAGCCGAACCGGGACAGGGGTCGGACACACTAGCACAGATACGCAGTATTTT.

V and J are TRBV7-3 and TRBJ2-3; the match to TRBD1 covers 7 bases. J lost 4 bases, V lost 5 bases, and 12 bases had no gene match. CDR3 length: 16 residues. Germline lookup yields CDR1 SGHTA and CDR2 FQGTGA. The CDR3 sequence: CASSPVGGIGSDTQYF. The CDR3 nucleotides are TGTGCCAGCAGCCCGGTAGGGGGCATTGGGTCAGATACGCAGTATTTT.

V usage is TRBV2 and J usage is TRBJ2-4; a possible D gene is TRBD1 (6 bases). Germline CDR1 SNHLY, CDR2 FYNNEI. V lost 5 bases, J lost 2 bases, and 10 bases lay in between. The CDR3 contains 14 residues. The CDR3 region is CASSYQGTKNIQYF. As DNA, the CDR3 is TGTGCCAGCAGTTATCAGGGGACCAAAAACATTCAGTACTTC.

The V and J genes are TRBV4-1 and TRBJ2-1, with a tentative D call TRBD1 (5 bases). The CDR3 contains 15 residues. The germline CDR1 and CDR2 sequences are MGHRA and YSYEKL. The V end lost 0 bases, the J end lost 7 bases, and 13 bases lay between the germline ends. The CDR3 DNA sequence: TGCGCCAGCAGCCAAGATGGGCGACAGTTGAATGAGCAGTTCTTC. Encoded protein: CASSQDGRQLNEQFF.

This clone was recorded only once. J is TRBJ1-2 and V is TRBV19; D unresolved. Germline values: CDR1 LNHDA, CDR2 SQIVND (reference sequence). There are 11 residues in the CDR3. V was shortened by 8 bases and J by 2 bases, with 6 bases between the two germline ends. Here the CDR3 DNA reads TGTGCCAGTCGAGAGAACTATGGCTACACCTTC. It codes for CASRENYGYTF.

J is TRBJ2-1 and V is TRBV10-3; 9 bases map to TRBD2. The CDR3 has 13 residues. The ends lost 5 bases at V and 8 bases at J; junction bases unmatched: 4. Per the germline V gene, CDR1 is ENHRY and CDR2 is SYGVKD. The CDR3 sequence is CAISSIAGDEQFF. Here the CDR3 DNA reads TGTGCCATCAGTTCAATAGCGGGAGATGAGCAGTTCTTC.

The rearrangement links TRBV13 to TRBJ1-2; 7 bases fit TRBD1. The CDR3 is made up of 14 amino acids. From germline, CDR1 is PRHDT and CDR2 FYEKMQ (reference sequence). The ends lost 5 bases at V and 8 bases at J; junction bases unmatched: 11. CDR3 amino acids: CASSEGQSLRGYTF. In nucleotides, the CDR3 is TGTGCCAGCAGCGAGGGACAGTCGCTCCGGGGCTACACCTTC.

This clone came up once. The J gene is TRBJ2-5, the V gene TRBV27, with D tentatively TRBD2 (6 bases). The germline V and J ends were trimmed by 6 bases and 2 bases, with 13 bases remaining between them. Germline CDR1 and CDR2: MNHEY and SMNVEV (reference sequence). The CDR3 totals 14 residues. This CDR3 reads CASRPRELQETQYF. The CDR3 coding sequence is TGTGCCAGCAGGCCACGGGAGTTACAAGAGACCCAGTACTTC.

The DNA for the CDR3 is TGCGCCAGCACGGGTCCAGAAACGGGCTACGAGCAGTACTTC. Protein: CASTGPETGYEQYF. This chain links TRBV10-2 with TRBJ2-7; D is undetermined. This CDR3 is built from 14 residues. The V end was cut by 7 bases, the J end by 3 bases, with 16 bases between. CDR1 and CDR2 (germline): WSHSY, SAAADI.

The chain carries TRBV5-1 and TRBJ1-5; 9 positions agree with TRBD1. Germline V gives CDR1 SGHRS, CDR2 YFSETQ. The J segment lost 7 bases and the V segment lost 0 bases, leaving 2 bases of the junction unmatched. This CDR3 is 14 amino acids long. CDR3 residues: CASSLGTGEQPQHF. The CDR3 nucleotides are TGCGCCAGCAGCTTGGGGACAGGGGAACAGCCCCAGCATTTT.

In DNA, the CDR3 is TGTGCCAGCAGTGAGGTCGGGACAGGGGAGGCTGGCTACACCTTC. Translated, it gives CASSEVGTGEAGYTF. This chain uses TRBV25-1 with TRBJ1-2, with 10 bases aligning to TRBD1. Germline trimming cut 3 bases from V and 7 bases from J; bases unmatched to any gene: 8. Germline lookup yields CDR1 MGHDK and CDR2 SYGVNS. The CDR3 has 15 residues.

This clone has only one observation. The V gene is TRBV3-1 (or the pseudogene TRBV3-2), the J gene TRBJ1-3; 10 bases are shared with TRBD1. The germline gives CDR1 LGHDT, CDR2 YNNKEL (reference sequence). The CDR3 loop spans 16 amino acids. V shed 0 bases and J 8 bases; nucleotides not matched to a gene: 7. The CDR3 is CASSQDWGQGFHTIYF. CDR3 bases: TGTGCCAGCAGCCAAGACTGGGGACAGGGGTTTCACACCATATATTTT.

The V and J genes are TRBV2 and TRBJ1-2, with TRBD1 identical over 12 bases. CDR1 SNHLY and CDR2 FYNNEI come from the germline V gene. The CDR3 extends over 17 amino acids. After removal of 6 bases from V and 2 bases from J, the junction contained 10 bases not matched to a gene. This chain's CDR3 is CASRAPGTGGLNYGYTF. The DNA of the CDR3 is TGTGCCAGCAGGGCCCCCGGGACAGGGGGCTTAAACTATGGCTACACCTTC. The full variable domain, its missing parts supplied by reference TRBV2 and TRBJ1-2, is EPEVTQTPSHQVTQMGQEVILRCVPISNHLYFYWYRQILGQKVEFLVSFYNNEISEKSEIFDDQFSVERPDGSNFTLKIRSTKLEDSAMYFCASRAPGTGGLNYGYTFGSGTRLTVV.

In its sample, this clone was seen once. The J gene is TRBJ1-1, the V gene TRBV2; TRBD1 matches at 7 bases. This CDR3 contains 16 residues. J gave up 6 bases and V 6 bases, and 16 bases lay outside the gene matches. Germline V gene lookup returns CDR1 SNHLY and CDR2 FYNNEI. This chain's CDR3 is CASRPRGGGRSAEAFF. CDR3 coding DNA: TGTGCCAGCAGACCCCGAGGGGGCGGTCGATCCGCTGAAGCTTTCTTT.

The rearrangement links TRBV18 to TRBJ1-2, with D unclear. Germline V gene data show CDR1 as KGHSH and CDR2 as LQKENI. V dropped 4 bases and J dropped 4 bases, with 10 bases sitting between them. The CDR3 totals 13 residues. The CDR3 bases are TGTGCCAGCTCACTTCTTGGACTCTATGGCTACACCTTC. This codes for CASSLLGLYGYTF.